The T cell receptor (beta chain) described here comes from a study of cytomegalovirus exposure and HLA in healthy donors. Germline V gives CDR1 SGHNT, CDR2 YYREEE (reference sequence). This CDR3 has 16 amino acids. The J segment lost 7 bases and the V segment lost 4 bases, leaving 14 bases of the junction unmatched. A multiplex PCR was run with 60 Vbeta primers and 13 Jbeta primers. TCRdb keeps only in-frame clones here, not all; method: immunoSEQ multiplex PCR. Its table records tens of thousands of clones. A word on this clone: Its antigen is unknown.

Whole-study findings and limits: The study put roughly 160 TCR beta chains on its list as cytomegalovirus-associated. In presence/absence analyses, roughly uniform sequencing depth across donors was assumed.

V gene TRBV5-4 combines with J gene TRBJ2-1, with 7 positions matching TRBD2. The clonotype originates from a man aged 25-40 years in good health and CMV-seronegative. The sequencing input was PBMCs. CDR3 region: CASSRPSGEGSNEQFF. DNA for the CDR3: TGTGCCAGCAGCCGTCCAAGCGGGGAGGGCTCAAATGAGCAGTTCTTC.